This T cell receptor (beta chain) was identified in a study of blood T cell repertoires in COVID-19. About the research overall: The United States, Italy and Spain supplied acute and convalescent COVID-19 samples. From T cells, B-cell-depleted T cells, or PBMCs came the material, which was cDNA or gDNA.

How the authors handled the data: Amplification with reference gene primers provided the estimates of nucleated cell counts. Using immunoSEQ multiplex PCR, the repertoire was profiled, and TCRdb retains in-frame clones only, with some absent. The V and J calls and clone size are taken from that table; D and trimming were inferred from the DNA. The data show just over 90,000 clones, approximately 80% seen once. The specimen sequenced was peripheral blood. This receptor was obtained from a human donor in a cohort sampled during active COVID-19.

CDR3 in DNA: TGTGCCAGCAGTACACAGGGCGGGAGTGAAAAACTGTTTTTT. This sequence encodes CASSTQGGSEKLFF. The chain uses TRBV28 and TRBJ1-4, with D possibly matching TRBD1 (6 bases). V lost 5 bases to trimming and J lost 7 bases, with 14 bases between them. This CDR3 contains 14 residues. CDR1 MDHEN and CDR2 SYDVKM come from the germline V gene.